The 18 T cell receptor beta chains given below trace back to one sample, sequenced in a study of blood T cells in healthy people across ages. Alongside a J-beta primer mix, a sample-barcoded 5' primer served in a second PCR lasting about 7 to 12 cycles. TCRdb re-analysed the 5' RACE reads in MiXCR, keeping a single row per CDR3 protein. The table has about 750,000 distinct CDR3 sequences, less than 70% seen once. Sequences were obtained from blood. The origin of the receptors is a man aged 80 or over in good health.

The chain uses TRBV6-6 and TRBJ1-5, with D perhaps TRBD1 (6 bases). The CDR3 contains 15 residues. Deletions cut 2 bases from V and 6 bases from J, with 14 bases between. Germline V lookup: CDR1 MNHNY, CDR2 SVGAGI (reference sequence). CDR3 nucleotide sequence: TGTGCCAGCAGTTACGCGCTGGGGGCGGGTCAGCCCCAGCATTTT. It yields the protein CASSYALGAGQPQHF.

The V call is TRBV2, the J call TRBJ2-3; D perhaps matches TRBD2 (5 bases). Germline lookup yields CDR1 SNHLY and CDR2 FYNNEI. This CDR3 comprises 13 residues. Trimming left V 8 bases short and J 0 bases short, with 9 bases between. For the CDR3, the DNA is TGTGCCAGCTGTCGGACTAGCACAGATACGCAGTATTTT. It translates to CASCRTSTDTQYF.

The V gene is TRBV5-1, the J gene TRBJ2-7, with D unresolved. Between the trimmed V and J ends, which lost 0 bases and 2 bases, there was a span of 15 bases. The germline gives CDR1 SGHRS, CDR2 YFSETQ. This CDR3 has 16 amino acids. CDR3 bases: TGCGCCAGCAGCTTGGCGCCCCACCCTACCACCTACGAGCAGTACTTC. Translating gives CASSLAPHPTTYEQYF.

The V gene is TRBV7-2, the J gene TRBJ1-5; 7 bases map to TRBD1. CDR1 and CDR2 from the germline V gene are SGHTA and FQGNSA. V shed 2 bases and J 2 bases; nucleotides not matched to a gene: 12. The CDR3 length is 18 residues. CDR3 loop: CASSLPQGVGMGNQPQHF. The CDR3 nucleotides read TGTGCCAGCAGCTTACCCCAGGGGGTGGGGATGGGCAATCAGCCCCAGCATTTT.

The chain links TRBV4-1 to TRBJ1-2; no reliable D call. Trimming shortened V by 0 bases and J by 4 bases, and 15 bases separated the two germline ends. This CDR3 has 16 amino acids. Germline loops: CDR1 MGHRA, CDR2 YSYEKL. CDR3 amino acids: CASSQEEQPPSYGYTF. The CDR3 DNA sequence: TGCGCCAGCAGCCAAGAAGAACAGCCACCCTCCTATGGCTACACCTTC.

The chain employs TRBV6-2 or TRBV6-3 and TRBJ2-3; 8 bases map to TRBD2. The CDR3 has 18 residues. Germline CDR1 MNHEY, CDR2 SVGEGT. The trim removed 6 bases at V and 14 bases at J, leaving 28 bases unmatched. The CDR3 DNA sequence: TGTGCCAGCAGGGACAGTGGACTGGCGGGAGGAGGGCACAGAGACGCGTATTTT. It specifies CASRDSGLAGGGHRDAYF.

The chain recombines TRBV2 with TRBJ1-6; D gene unclear. CDR3 length: 15 amino acids. V gave up 8 bases and J gave up 0 bases, with 11 bases separating them. Germline loops: CDR1 SNHLY, CDR2 FYNNEI. The CDR3 here is CASQPYSSYNSPLHF. The CDR3 DNA is TGTGCCAGCCAACCCTATAGCTCCTATAATTCACCCCTCCACTTT.

The chain has TRBV11-2 and TRBJ2-7, with a tentative D call TRBD2 (5 bases). The V end was cut by 6 bases, the J end by 3 bases, with 18 bases between. CDR1 and CDR2 (germline): SGHAT, FQNNGV. CDR3 size: 15 residues. Here the CDR3 reads CASRPLGNPYYEQYF. Here the CDR3 DNA reads TGTGCCAGCAGACCACTCGGGAATCCCTACTACGAGCAGTACTTC.

This clonotype was seen a handful of times. The genes are TRBV3-1 and TRBJ2-4; TRBD2 is a possible D gene (5 bases). Germline values: CDR1 LGHDT, CDR2 YNNKEL (reference sequence). The CDR3 consists of 16 residues. V lost 4 bases and J 0 bases, leaving 13 bases between the germline ends. The DNA for the CDR3 is TGTGCCAGCAGCCGACTGAGCGGACTAGCCAAAAACATTCAGTACTTC. Protein: CASSRLSGLAKNIQYF.

The chain is built from TRBV6-1 and TRBJ2-7, with D possibly TRBD1 on 5 matching bases. Germline values: CDR1 MNHNS, CDR2 SASEGT. The V end lost 5 bases, the J end lost 0 bases, and 17 bases lay between the germline ends. The CDR3 sequence is 16 residues long. The CDR3 sequence: CASSRTRRQNSYEQYF. The CDR3, as DNA: TGTGCCAGCAGTAGAACCCGGCGACAGAACTCCTACGAGCAGTACTTC.

The chain is built from TRBV24-1 and TRBJ2-7; a weak D match, TRBD2 (6 bases). The J call may be incorrect, as the DNA end agrees better with TRBJ2-5. There are 15 residues in the CDR3. Germline lookup yields CDR1 KGHDR and CDR2 SFDVKD. The CDR3 is CATSDAGRELETQYF. The CDR3, as DNA: TGTGCCACCAGTGATGCCGGGAGAGAATTGGAGACCCAGTACTTC.

This clonotype was observed a few times. The J gene is TRBJ2-7, the V gene TRBV9; either TRBD1 or TRBD2 may fit D (6 bases each). Trimming took 0 bases from V and 3 from J, leaving 13 bases between them. The CDR3 is made up of 15 amino acids. Germline CDR1 is SGDLS and CDR2 is YYNGEE. CDR3: CASSVAWGAVYEQYF. For the CDR3, the DNA is TGTGCCAGCAGCGTAGCTTGGGGGGCGGTCTACGAGCAGTACTTC.

The chain uses TRBV2 and TRBJ2-1; D is tentatively TRBD1 or TRBD2 (5 bases each). The V and J ends lost 6 bases and 10 bases respectively, with 13 bases between them. This CDR3 comprises 12 residues. Germline lookup yields CDR1 SNHLY and CDR2 FYNNEI. The CDR3 loop is CASSGDLQEQFF. In DNA form, the CDR3 reads TGTGCCAGCAGCGGGGACCTTCAGGAGCAGTTCTTC. The full variable domain, rest sourced from reference TRBV2 and TRBJ2-1, is EPEVTQTPSHQVTQMGQEVILRCVPISNHLYFYWYRQILGQKVEFLVSFYNNEISEKSEIFDDQFSVERPDGSNFTLKIRSTKLEDSAMYFCASSGDLQEQFFGPGTRLTVL.

This clonotype has only a few counts. V is TRBV25-1 and J is TRBJ1-4; D is perhaps TRBD1 (6 bases). V lost 3 bases, J lost 8 bases, and 22 bases lay in between. The length of the CDR3 is 17 residues. Per the germline V gene, CDR1 is MGHDK and CDR2 is SYGVNS. CDR3 nucleotide sequence: TGTGCCAGCAGTGACGGGGGACTAAGCAGGGGAAGGGAAAAACTGTTTTTT. Translating it yields CASSDGGLSRGREKLFF.

This clonotype came up a few times. The gene calls are TRBV3-1 and TRBJ1-2, with a possible D match to TRBD1 (5 bases). Trimming pared 1 base from V and 8 bases from J, leaving 14 bases between. The CDR3 loop spans 14 amino acids. Germline CDR1 LGHDT, CDR2 YNNKEL (reference sequence). Written as DNA, the CDR3 is TGTGCCAGCAGCCAAGGGGTCAGGGAGGGCGGCTACACCTTC. Residues: CASSQGVREGGYTF.

This clonotype has only a few counts. The genes are TRBV27 and TRBJ2-7; a possible D gene is TRBD2 (5 bases). Germline V gives CDR1 MNHEY, CDR2 SMNVEV (reference sequence). This CDR3 has 12 residues. The V end was cut by 3 bases, the J end by 5 bases, with 8 bases between. The CDR3 reads CASSFRGDEQYF. The CDR3, as DNA: TGTGCCAGCAGTTTCCGGGGTGACGAGCAGTACTTC.

The J gene is TRBJ2-7, the V gene TRBV6-5, with 9 bases matching TRBD2. Trimming took 2 bases from V and 3 from J; bases not matched to a gene: 5. The CDR3 length is 15 residues. Germline CDR1 MNHEY, CDR2 SVGAGI. The CDR3 reads CASSYPSGTLYEQYF. For the CDR3, the DNA is TGTGCCAGCAGTTACCCTAGCGGGACCCTCTACGAGCAGTACTTC.

The chain uses TRBV5-1 and TRBJ1-1; D not resolved. This CDR3 region has 16 residues. With 1 base removed from V and 4 bases from J, the gap between germline ends came to 17 bases. Per the germline V gene, CDR1 is SGHRS and CDR2 is YFSETQ. The CDR3 loop is CASSLSSVVVVTEAFF. CDR3 nucleotides: TGCGCCAGCAGCTTGTCATCGGTAGTCGTCGTCACTGAAGCTTTCTTT.